This TCR beta chain originates from a study of blood T cell repertoires in COVID-19. Study-wide background: The origin of the acute and convalescent COVID-19 samples was the United States, Italy and Spain. Sample material is recorded as cDNA or gDNA derived from T cells, B-cell-depleted T cells, or PBMCs.

Seattle researchers signed up patients amid active infection and tracked them longitudinally. This clone appeared once. Under the authors' procedure: Scientists estimated how many nucleated cells there were by amplifying reference gene primers. Assay used: immunoSEQ multiplex PCR; TCRdb lists only in-frame clones, some missing. V and J calls and clone size are given by that table; D and trimming were obtained from the DNA. Of 200,000 to 300,000 clones in the sample, 70% to 90% were seen once. Germline V gene lookup returns CDR1 MDHEN and CDR2 SYDVKM. The CDR3 loop spans 15 amino acids. Unmatched junction bases numbered 7, after V lost 4 bases and J lost 3 bases.

The source of this sequence is a woman in her fifties or sixties with COVID-19, enrolled during active disease. The chain joins TRBV28 to TRBJ1-2; 8 bases agree with TRBD1. The sequencing sample was made of peripheral blood. The CDR3 here is CASSSLTGVHYGYTF. The CDR3 nucleotides are TGTGCCAGCAGTTCTTTGACAGGGGTTCACTATGGCTACACCTTC.